These 21 T cell receptor beta chains came from one sample sequenced in a study of T-cell memory formation after mild COVID-19. One entry per CDR3 protein, called by TCRdb with MiXCR from the 5' RACE reads. The data contain approximately 260,000 distinct CDR3 sequences, 15% to 20% of them seen just once; the ten biggest clones take up around a fifth. The source material was PBMCs or a T cell subset sorted from them (not recorded which). These receptors all stem from a man aged 18 to 29 who had mild COVID-19 (a few samples of this study predate the infection). Cell type and time point are not known.

V is TRBV5-1 and J is TRBJ1-2; the D is unclear. CDR1 is SGHRS and CDR2 is YFSETQ in the germline V gene. The CDR3 consists of 16 residues. Trimming removed 3 bases from V and 2 bases from J, with 17 bases in between. The CDR3 reads CASSSLPGSSNYGYTF. In DNA form, the CDR3 reads TGCGCCAGCAGCTCTTTACCGGGAAGCTCCAACTATGGCTACACCTTC.

This clonotype was counted only a few times. V is TRBV6-5 and J is TRBJ2-3, with 7 bases that match TRBD1. The CDR3 totals 14 residues. V gave up 5 bases and J gave up 6 bases; unmatched junction bases: 8. Germline V CDR1 and CDR2: MNHEY, SVGAGI. The CDR3 DNA sequence: TGTGCCAGCAGTGCCGACAGGGCTGGGGATACGCAGTATTTT. Protein product: CASSADRAGDTQYF.

The gene calls are TRBV18 and TRBJ2-7, with 11 bases that match TRBD2. The germline gives CDR1 KGHSH, CDR2 LQKENI. Trimming removed 3 bases from V and 0 bases from J; junction bases left unmatched: 16. The CDR3 totals 20 residues. The CDR3 region is CASSPSRSSGGSSSSYEQYV. The CDR3 DNA sequence: TGTGCCAGCTCACCTTCCCGTTCTAGCGGGGGGTCCAGTAGCTCCTACGAGCAGTACGTC.

This chain joins TRBV12-3 or TRBV12-4 and TRBJ2-3, with D uncertain. This CDR3 comprises 14 residues. Trimming shortened V by 6 bases and J by 0 bases, and 10 bases separated the two germline ends. CDR3 region: CASRLTQSTDTQYF. CDR3 DNA: TGTGCCAGCAGACTTACTCAGAGCACAGATACGCAGTATTTT.

This clonotype was seen more than once but under ten times. The rearrangement uses TRBV4-3 and TRBJ1-3; 9 bases fit TRBD1. This CDR3 comprises 15 residues. CDR1 and CDR2 (germline): LGHNA, YSLEER. Losses at the gene ends were 4 bases for V and 1 base for J; bases not matched to a gene: 2. The CDR3 spells CASSLDRGSGNTIYF. The CDR3 nucleotides are TGCGCCAGCAGCCTCGACAGGGGGTCTGGAAACACCATATATTTT.

The rearrangement joins TRBV29-1 to TRBJ1-5; D is ambiguous. This CDR3 is built from 13 residues. Germline CDR1 SQVTM, CDR2 ANQGSEA. Trimming took off 4 bases at V and 7 bases at J, with 14 bases between the two ends. CDR3 in DNA: TGCAGCGTTGGCGGTGGGGAGGGACAGCCCCAGCATTTT. It yields the protein CSVGGGEGQPQHF.

This clonotype was counted a few times. CDR3 nucleotides: TGTGCCATAGAGGATAACTATGGCTACACCTTC. It specifies CAIEDNYGYTF. The chain couples TRBV24-1 to TRBJ1-2; the D is unclear. The V gene lost 11 bases and the J gene lost 1 base, with 7 bases spanning the gap. Germline V gene lookup returns CDR1 KGHDR and CDR2 SFDVKD. The CDR3 consists of 11 residues.

The chain employs TRBV6-5 and TRBJ2-6; D not resolved. From germline, CDR1 is MNHEY and CDR2 SVGAGI. The CDR3 runs 15 residues. V dropped 7 bases and J dropped 0 bases, with 10 bases sitting between them. The DNA of the CDR3 is TGTGCCAGCACCCCATCGAGCTCTGGGGCCAACGTCCTGACTTTC. This translates into CASTPSSSGANVLTF.

The J gene is TRBJ2-7, the V gene TRBV5-1; D uncertain. CDR1 and CDR2 (germline): SGHRS, YFSETQ. Trimming cost V 6 bases and J 0 bases, with 16 bases left between them. This CDR3 region has 15 residues. The CDR3 region is CASKLASGSSYEQYF. The CDR3 region has the DNA TGCGCCAGCAAGCTTGCATCCGGGTCCTCCTACGAGCAGTACTTC. Based on the CDR3 plus reference TRBV5-1 and TRBJ2-7, the full variable domain is KAGVTQTPRYLIKTRGQQVTLSCSPISGHRSVSWYQQTPGQGLQFLFEYFSETQRNKGNFPGRFSGRQFSNSRSEMNVSTLELGDSALYLCASKLASGSSYEQYFGPGTRLTVT.

The table lists this clonotype with a few counts. The V and J genes are TRBV5-1 and TRBJ2-3, with 11 bases matching TRBD2. Germline V gives CDR1 SGHRS, CDR2 YFSETQ. CDR3 size: 17 residues. Trimming at V came to 4 bases and at J to 7 bases, leaving 14 bases not matched to a gene. CDR3 nucleotide sequence: TGCGCCAGCAGCCCCCGGGGTAGCGGGGGGGCCAGGCATACGCAGTATTTT. As protein: CASSPRGSGGARHTQYF.

A few counts support this clonotype. This sequence joins TRBV28 and TRBJ1-2; 7 bases fit TRBD1. V shed 5 bases, J shed 3 bases, and the junction held 9 bases outside the gene matches. Germline assignment: CDR1 MDHEN and CDR2 SYDVKM. This CDR3 is built from 15 residues. The chain's CDR3 is CASSPRGGPHYGYTF. CDR3 nucleotides: TGTGCCAGCAGTCCCAGGGGGGGCCCACACTATGGCTACACCTTC.

This clonotype was detected only a few times. The chain combines TRBV12-3 or TRBV12-4 with TRBJ1-2, with D perhaps TRBD1 (5 bases). Trimming pared 5 bases from V and 4 bases from J, leaving 11 bases between. The CDR3 is 13 residues long. As DNA, the CDR3 is TGTGCCAGCAGTCCGGGGGGGGTCTATGGCTACACCTTC. Protein sequence: CASSPGGVYGYTF.

Regarding this clonotype: Compared with germline, one end of the junction differs, possibly owing to a read error. J is TRBJ2-1 and V is TRBV11-2; 12 bases are shared with TRBD1. Germline lookup yields CDR1 SGHAT and CDR2 FQNNGV. This CDR3 is built from 19 residues. CDR3 bases: TGTGCCAGCAGCCCCTCAGGGGGGACAGGGGGCGCGAGCGACAATGAGCAATTCTTC. Protein product: CASSPSGGTGGASDNEQFF.

This clonotype was detected only a few times. The chain carries TRBV7-2 and TRBJ2-3; TRBD2 aligns across 12 bases. V shed 5 bases and J 2 bases; nucleotides not matched to a gene: 5. The CDR3 consists of 16 residues. The germline V gene encodes CDR1 SGHTA and CDR2 FQGNSA. CDR3 bases: TGTGCCAGCAGCATGGGACTAGCGGGCATCACAGATACGCAGTATTTT. Translating gives CASSMGLAGITDTQYF.

V is TRBV4-2 and J is TRBJ1-6; TRBD1 agrees at 9 bases. The V gene end was trimmed by 4 bases and the J gene end by 9 bases; junction bases not matched to a gene: 7. CDR3 size: 15 residues. The germline V gene encodes CDR1 LGHNA and CDR2 YNFKEQ. CDR3 nucleotides: TGTGCCAGCAGCCGCCGGGACAGGGCTTTTTCACCCCTCCACTTT. As protein: CASSRRDRAFSPLHF.

This chain joins TRBV5-1 and TRBJ1-6, with no clear D. Trimming removed 0 bases at V and 9 bases at J, with 16 bases between. This CDR3 is built from 16 residues. Looked up from germline, CDR1 is SGHRS and CDR2 is YFSETQ. Here the CDR3 DNA reads TGCGCCAGCAGCTTGGTAGGTGCAGGTAGCATTTCACCCCTCCACTTT. Translating it yields CASSLVGAGSISPLHF.

This clonotype was observed many times. V usage is TRBV27 and J usage is TRBJ2-7, with D possibly being TRBD1 (6 bases). CDR1 and CDR2 (germline): MNHEY, SMNVEV (reference sequence). Deletions cut 6 bases from V and 5 bases from J, with 14 bases between. The CDR3 consists of 13 residues. CDR3: CASRGAANHEQYF. The CDR3 nucleotides read TGTGCCAGCAGGGGGGCAGCCAACCACGAGCAGTACTTC.

Ten or more counts support this clonotype. This chain links TRBV6-5 with TRBJ2-7; 7 nucleotides agree with TRBD2. CDR3 length: 15 amino acids. V dropped 0 bases and J dropped 0; count of bases not matched to a gene: 2. Germline V gives CDR1 MNHEY, CDR2 SVGAGI. The CDR3 reads CASSYSPSGSYEQYF. The DNA for the CDR3 is TGTGCCAGCAGTTACTCGCCTAGCGGCTCCTACGAGCAGTACTTC.

This chain connects TRBV12-3 or TRBV12-4 to TRBJ2-4, with 7 bases fitting TRBD1. The J segment lost 8 bases and the V segment lost 5 bases, leaving 12 bases of the junction unmatched. The CDR3 has 15 residues. The CDR3 DNA sequence: TGTGCCAGCAGTGGGGACAGAGGATTAGGGGACATTCAGTACTTC. Its translation is CASSGDRGLGDIQYF.

This clonotype was detected a few times. The chain uses TRBV29-1 and TRBJ2-3, with unresolved D. The germline gives CDR1 SQVTM, CDR2 ANQGSEA. CDR3 size: 15 residues. Trimming shortened V by 0 bases and J by 3 bases, and 13 bases separated the two germline ends. CDR3 in DNA: TGCAGCGTTGAAGATATTTCCACGGAAACAGATACGCAGTATTTT. Translation gives CSVEDISTETDTQYF.

A few counts support this clonotype. This rearrangement joins TRBV29-1 to TRBJ1-1; D ambiguous. Per the germline V gene, CDR1 is SQVTM and CDR2 is ANQGSEA. This CDR3 spans 10 amino acids. The ends were cut back, 8 bases at V and 6 bases at J, with 10 bases in the middle. The CDR3 reads CSIVGAEAFF. The DNA of the CDR3 is TGCAGCATAGTTGGGGCTGAAGCTTTCTTT.